The T cell receptor beta chain under discussion was sequenced for a study of T cell changes during pregnancy in multiple sclerosis. Germline-derived CDR1 and CDR2 are SGHRS and YFSETQ. The V end was cut by 3 bases, the J end by 2 bases, with 14 bases between. The CDR3 is 15 residues long. The repertoire was sequenced with immunoSEQ multiplex PCR; TCRdb's copy has only in-frame clones and lacks some. The repertoire holds fewer than 50,000 clones, about 89% seen once, with 10% in the top ten. The TCR originated in a female donor with multiple sclerosis, enrolled in a pregnancy study. The specimen was CD8+ T cells from peripheral blood mononuclear cells, collected after pregnancy. The rearrangement joins TRBV5-1 to TRBJ1-1; weak D call: TRBD1 (5 bases). CDR3: CASSWGESGNTEAFF. In DNA form, the CDR3 reads TGCGCCAGCAGCTGGGGGGAGAGCGGAAACACTGAAGCTTTCTTT.